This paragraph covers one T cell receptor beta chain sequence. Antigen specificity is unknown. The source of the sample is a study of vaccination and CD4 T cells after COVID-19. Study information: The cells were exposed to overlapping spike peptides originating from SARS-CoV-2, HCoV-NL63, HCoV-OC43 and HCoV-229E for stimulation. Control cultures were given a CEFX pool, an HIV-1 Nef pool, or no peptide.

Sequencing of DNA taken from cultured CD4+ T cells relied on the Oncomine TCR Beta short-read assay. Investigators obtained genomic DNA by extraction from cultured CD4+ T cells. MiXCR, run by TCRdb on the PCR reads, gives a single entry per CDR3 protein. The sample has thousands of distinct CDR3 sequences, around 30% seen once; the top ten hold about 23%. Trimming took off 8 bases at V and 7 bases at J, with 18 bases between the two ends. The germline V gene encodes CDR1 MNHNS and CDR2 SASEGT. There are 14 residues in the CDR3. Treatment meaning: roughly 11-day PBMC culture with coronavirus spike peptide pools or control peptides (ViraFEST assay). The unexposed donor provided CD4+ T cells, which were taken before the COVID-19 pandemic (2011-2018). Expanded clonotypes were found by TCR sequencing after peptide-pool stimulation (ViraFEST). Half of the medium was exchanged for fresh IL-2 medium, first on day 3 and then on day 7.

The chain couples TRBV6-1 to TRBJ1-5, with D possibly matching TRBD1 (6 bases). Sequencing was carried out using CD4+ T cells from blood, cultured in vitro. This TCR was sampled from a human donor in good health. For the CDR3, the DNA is TGTGCCAGCGCAAGTGAATCAGGGGCCCAGCCCCAGCATTTT. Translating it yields CASASESGAQPQHF.